This section outlines one T cell receptor (beta chain) sequence together with its context. This clone was detected only once. Its specific antigen is unknown. The sample holds no much larger clone one base away, and base qualities are not on file. The CDR3 spans 15 residues, from the cysteine through the phenylalanine. Just CDR3 DNA is preserved here, 45 bases in frame from base 1. For CDR1 and CDR2, the germline V gene (reference sequence) lists LGHDT and YNNKEL. Trimming accounts for 5 bases at V and 5 bases at J, while the number of junction bases matched to no gene is 6. This specimen comes from a study of blood T cell repertoires in COVID-19 (dated by TCRdb to the early 2020s). General notes on the study: The collaborator samples originated in the United States, Italy and Spain and spanned the acute and convalescent phases of COVID-19. Subjects who had been exposed to COVID-19, were actively infected with it, or had recovered from it provided the deeply sampled blood TCRbeta repertoires that made up the dataset. The repertoires were released in a freely available public database meant as a resource for research on the immune response to SARS-CoV-2. The sample metadata nearly always contained a de-identified subject ID, COVID-19 status, age in years and sex. The material from the prospective study consisted of cDNA or gDNA derived from T cells, B-cell-depleted T cells, or PBMCs. The samples were drawn from two sources: the first 160 participants of the ongoing ImmuneRACE study, and 950 to 1,500 subjects contributed by 6 global collaborators. Where available, HLA class I and class II types were taken from metadata supplied by the sample provider and were not determined by assay-based typing.

The research as a whole found: How much clinical and demographic metadata was included differed by source and by participant, and the metadata was provided uncurated.

TCRbeta CDR3 regions were amplified from genomic DNA by means of the immunoSEQ Assay, a bias-controlled multiplex PCR. The paper's data handling went like this. The number of nucleated cells in each sample was estimated from the amplification of reference gene primers within the assay. Sequence reads were collapsed and filtered to measure the absolute abundance of every unique TCRbeta CDR3 rearrangement. Productive Simpson clonality was computed per sample as the square root of Simpson's diversity index over productive rearrangements. The clones in this table, taken by TCRdb from immuneACCESS, are in-frame only. Not every clone is retained; where verified, under half of the shortfall comes from an unresolved V gene, and the cause of the rest is unknown. Clone size and V and J calls were adopted from that table, with D and trimming inferred from the DNA. A total of a few hundred thousand clones appear in this sample, roughly 87% of them only once. The top ten clones comprise 2.5% to 3% of the sample.

In the prospective study, participants were about 18 to 100 years old, resided in about two dozen geographic areas of the United States, and were enrolled through a virtual design. To assign participants to cohorts, the prospective study relied on clinical history that participants themselves reported in a screening survey and a study questionnaire. Recovered participants in ImmuneRACE Cohort 3 were defined as having two consecutive negative NP/OP PCR tests, clearance from a healthcare professional, or resolution of symptoms. Mobile phlebotomists in the prospective study collected whole blood, serum and a nasopharyngeal or oropharyngeal swab from every participant. Prospective study participants could optionally give additional blood draws and questionnaires over an approximately two-month period. Before DNA extraction, blood samples from the prospective study were shipped at room temperature or frozen.

The V and J genes are TRBV3-1 (or the pseudogene TRBV3-2) and TRBJ1-4; 9 of the junction bases match TRBD1. The specimen was PBMCs or T cells enriched from blood (not recorded which). The TCR comes from a woman aged 25-40 years who had recovered from COVID-19. The DNA sequence follows: TGTGCCAGCAGCAACGGACAGGGGAGGAATGAAAAACTGTTTTTT. This yields the protein CASSNGQGRNEKLFF.